The T cell receptor beta chain described here comes from a study of T cell responses to AZD1222 COVID-19 vaccine. As regards this clone: Antigen specificity is unknown.

Whole-study results and caveats: Vaccine-associated CD4 TCRs spanned spike, dominant at 160-218 and 743-854. Once two AZD1222 doses were given, Spike-specific TCR breadth and depth went up.

Using immunoSEQ multiplex PCR, the repertoire was profiled, and TCRdb retains in-frame clones only, with some absent. The sample yields about 270,000 clones, around 93% seen once. Sequenced material: peripheral blood, taken 28 days after the second AZD1222 dose. The source is an adult who received the AZD1222 COVID-19 vaccine.

The DNA of the CDR3 is TGTGCCACCAGCAGAGGGGGCCTGGTGTGGGAGCAGTACTTC. This encodes CATSRGGLVWEQYF. This chain uses TRBV15 with TRBJ2-7, with D possibly being TRBD1 (5 bases). The CDR3 covers 14 residues. V lost 1 base and J lost 7, with 14 bases in between. From germline, CDR1 is LNHNV and CDR2 YYDKDF (reference sequence).